These 2 T cell receptor beta chains originate from one sample sequenced in a study of shared clonotypes between healthy human individuals. Only in-frame clones appear in the TCRdb table, and some are missing; sequencing was by immunoSEQ multiplex PCR. The data contain some 2,500,000 clones, under 95% of them seen just once; the ten biggest clones take up 0.37%. Sequenced input: naive CD4+ T cells from PBMCs. Stated subset: CD45RA+ positively selected. These receptors all come from a man aged 18 to 30 in good health. Some clones in this sample may be carry-over from other donors' samples.

The rearrangement joins TRBV11-2 to TRBJ2-7, with TRBD2 as a possible D gene (6 bases). Trimming pared 2 bases from V and 3 bases from J, leaving 26 bases between. The CDR3 length is 19 residues. Per the germline V gene, CDR1 is SGHAT and CDR2 is FQNNGV. CDR3 sequence: CASSLFKGARRVGNYEQYF. CDR3 sequence (DNA): TGTGCCAGCAGCTTATTCAAGGGAGCACGGAGGGTCGGGAACTACGAGCAGTACTTC.

The chain couples TRBV28 to TRBJ2-3; unclear D gene. The germline gives CDR1 MDHEN, CDR2 SYDVKM. Trimming pared 5 bases from V and 8 bases from J, leaving 8 bases between. The CDR3 extends over 11 amino acids. The CDR3 is CASSPRSTQYF. In nucleotides, the CDR3 is TGTGCCAGCAGTCCCCGGTCTACGCAGTATTTT.